A selection of T cell receptor beta chains follows, all from one sample in a study of control samples from healthy donors and cancer patients. Generated by immunoSEQ multiplex PCR, the TCRdb table keeps only in-frame clones and is missing some. The sample carries 90,000 to 110,000 clones, just over 90% recorded once. The material sequenced was blood. The receptors derive from a human donor in good health. The donor label of this sample is uncertain. Both conserved end residues are part of each CDR3. The D gene is left open where the match is weak. Only part of the rows carry a size: once, few, many, or a class if the clone is expanded.

V gene	D gene	clone size	J gene	CDR3 DNA	CDR3 protein
TRBV5-6	TRBD1	NA	TRBJ2-3	TGTGCCAGCAGCTTCTGGGACAGGGGATATACGCAGTATTTT	CASSFWDRGYTQYF
TRBV27	NA	NA	TRBJ2-1	TGTGCCAGCAGTGTCAGGGGGGGAGTTTACAATGAGCAGTTCTTC	CASSVRGGVYNEQFF
TRBV6-1	NA	NA	TRBJ2-3	TGTGCCAGCAGTGAAGGGGCCGATACGCAGTATTTT	CASSEGADTQYF
TRBV5-6	NA	NA	TRBJ2-6	TGTGCCAGCAGCTTGGAGGTGCGGGAATCTGGGGCCAACGTCCTGACTTTC	CASSLEVRESGANVLTF
TRBV27	NA	NA	TRBJ1-4	TGTGCCAGCAGTTCAGACCGCCAGCGGGGGAATTGGGAAAAACTGTTTTTT	CASSSDRQRGNWEKLFF
TRBV7-2	NA	NA	TRBJ1-3	TGTGCCAGCAGCTTAGGCTTTTCTGGAAACACCATATATTTT	CASSLGFSGNTIYF
TRBV7-8	TRBD1	NA	TRBJ1-2	TGTGCCAGCAGCTTATCGACAGGGCACTATGGCTACACCTTC	CASSLSTGHYGYTF
TRBV5-8	NA	NA	TRBJ1-6	TGTGCCAGCAGCCCCCGGACGGGTGGGAATTCACCCCTCCACTTT	CASSPRTGGNSPLHF
TRBV27	NA	NA	TRBJ1-4	TGTGCCAGCAGTGTAAACAGGGCCGCTAATGAAAAACTGTTTTTT	CASSVNRAANEKLFF
TRBV10-3	NA	NA	TRBJ2-2	TGTGCCATCAGTGGAGGGCAATCCAACACCGGGGAGCTGTTTTTT	CAISGGQSNTGELFF
TRBV2	NA	NA	TRBJ2-2	TGTGCCAGCAGTGTCGTAAACATATGGGGGTTAAGCGGGGAGCTGTTTTTT	CASSVVNIWGLSGELFF
TRBV11-2	TRBD1	once	TRBJ1-2	TGTGCCAGCAGCCCCGACCCAGGGGGCGGTAACTATGGCTACACCTTC	CASSPDPGGGNYGYTF
TRBV6-5	NA	NA	TRBJ1-5	TGTGCCAGCACCCAGGGAATCGGTCAGCCCCAGCATTTT	CASTQGIGQPQHF
TRBV12-3/TRBV12-4	NA	NA	TRBJ2-7	TGTGCCAGCAGTTTAACGGGGGTCGAGCAGTACTTC	CASSLTGVEQYF
TRBV7-2	NA	NA	TRBJ2-5	TGTGCCAGCAGCCTGGGGACGCAAGAGACCCAGTACTTC	CASSLGTQETQYF